This TCR beta chain was identified in a study of breast tumors, draining lymph nodes, adjacent tissues. Study-wide points: The lymph node origin of tumor T cells was framed as consistent with a hypothesis, not demonstrated. Tumors had less TCR diversity than lymph nodes, more than nontumor tissue. Luminal-like breast cancer showed significantly greater tumor-nontumor repertoire similarity than basal-like breast cancer did. Data fit most tumor T cells coming from lymph node, expanding in tumor.

This clonotype was picked up many times. What it binds is not known. Each CDR3 protein gets one entry after TCRdb re-called the multiplex PCR reads with MiXCR. Seen here are over 150,000 distinct CDR3 sequences, approximately 33% observed once, and the top ten hold roughly 4%. CDR1 SGHTA and CDR2 FQGNSA come from the germline V gene. V lost 3 bases to trimming and J lost 8 bases, with 14 bases between them. This CDR3 is 14 amino acids long. Breast cancer patients provided tissue from their axillary draining lymph nodes. The J gene is TRBJ2-1, the V gene TRBV7-2; D is perhaps TRBD1 or TRBD2 (6 bases each). This receptor was taken from a female donor with breast cancer. Some clones in this sample may be carry-over from other donors' samples. Sequencing used axillary lymph node tissue. The CDR3 reads CASSFTGGQDEQFF. The CDR3 region has the DNA TGTGCCAGCAGCTTTACCGGGGGCCAAGATGAGCAGTTCTTC.